A single TCR beta chain is shown here with its context. The same CDR3 arises from other DNA sequences in this sample as well. The CDR3 runs to 13 residues. Germline-derived CDR1 and CDR2 are SGHNT and YYREEE (reference sequence). V shed 4 bases and J shed 5 bases, with 12 bases lying between them. This table comes from immunoSEQ multiplex PCR, and its TCRdb copy is limited to in-frame clones, with some not included. The table lists about 260,000 clones, 80% to 90% of them singletons, with approximately 3.4% in the top ten. These data originate in a study of blood T cell repertoires in COVID-19. V is TRBV5-4 and J is TRBJ1-2, with a possible D match to TRBD1 (6 bases). This TCR was recovered from a woman between 35 and 50 years old who had been exposed to COVID-19. Sample: PBMCs or T cells enriched from blood (not recorded which). The chain's CDR3 is CASSLDRAYGYTF. CDR3 coding DNA: TGTGCCAGCAGCCTGGACAGAGCTTATGGCTACACCTTC. Variable domain in full (rest from reference TRBV5-4 and TRBJ1-2): ETGVTQSPTHLIKTRGQQVTLRCSSQSGHNTVSWYQQALGQGPQFIFQYYREEENGRGNFPPRFSGLQFPNYSSELNVNALELDDSALYLCASSLDRAYGYTFGSGTRLTVV.